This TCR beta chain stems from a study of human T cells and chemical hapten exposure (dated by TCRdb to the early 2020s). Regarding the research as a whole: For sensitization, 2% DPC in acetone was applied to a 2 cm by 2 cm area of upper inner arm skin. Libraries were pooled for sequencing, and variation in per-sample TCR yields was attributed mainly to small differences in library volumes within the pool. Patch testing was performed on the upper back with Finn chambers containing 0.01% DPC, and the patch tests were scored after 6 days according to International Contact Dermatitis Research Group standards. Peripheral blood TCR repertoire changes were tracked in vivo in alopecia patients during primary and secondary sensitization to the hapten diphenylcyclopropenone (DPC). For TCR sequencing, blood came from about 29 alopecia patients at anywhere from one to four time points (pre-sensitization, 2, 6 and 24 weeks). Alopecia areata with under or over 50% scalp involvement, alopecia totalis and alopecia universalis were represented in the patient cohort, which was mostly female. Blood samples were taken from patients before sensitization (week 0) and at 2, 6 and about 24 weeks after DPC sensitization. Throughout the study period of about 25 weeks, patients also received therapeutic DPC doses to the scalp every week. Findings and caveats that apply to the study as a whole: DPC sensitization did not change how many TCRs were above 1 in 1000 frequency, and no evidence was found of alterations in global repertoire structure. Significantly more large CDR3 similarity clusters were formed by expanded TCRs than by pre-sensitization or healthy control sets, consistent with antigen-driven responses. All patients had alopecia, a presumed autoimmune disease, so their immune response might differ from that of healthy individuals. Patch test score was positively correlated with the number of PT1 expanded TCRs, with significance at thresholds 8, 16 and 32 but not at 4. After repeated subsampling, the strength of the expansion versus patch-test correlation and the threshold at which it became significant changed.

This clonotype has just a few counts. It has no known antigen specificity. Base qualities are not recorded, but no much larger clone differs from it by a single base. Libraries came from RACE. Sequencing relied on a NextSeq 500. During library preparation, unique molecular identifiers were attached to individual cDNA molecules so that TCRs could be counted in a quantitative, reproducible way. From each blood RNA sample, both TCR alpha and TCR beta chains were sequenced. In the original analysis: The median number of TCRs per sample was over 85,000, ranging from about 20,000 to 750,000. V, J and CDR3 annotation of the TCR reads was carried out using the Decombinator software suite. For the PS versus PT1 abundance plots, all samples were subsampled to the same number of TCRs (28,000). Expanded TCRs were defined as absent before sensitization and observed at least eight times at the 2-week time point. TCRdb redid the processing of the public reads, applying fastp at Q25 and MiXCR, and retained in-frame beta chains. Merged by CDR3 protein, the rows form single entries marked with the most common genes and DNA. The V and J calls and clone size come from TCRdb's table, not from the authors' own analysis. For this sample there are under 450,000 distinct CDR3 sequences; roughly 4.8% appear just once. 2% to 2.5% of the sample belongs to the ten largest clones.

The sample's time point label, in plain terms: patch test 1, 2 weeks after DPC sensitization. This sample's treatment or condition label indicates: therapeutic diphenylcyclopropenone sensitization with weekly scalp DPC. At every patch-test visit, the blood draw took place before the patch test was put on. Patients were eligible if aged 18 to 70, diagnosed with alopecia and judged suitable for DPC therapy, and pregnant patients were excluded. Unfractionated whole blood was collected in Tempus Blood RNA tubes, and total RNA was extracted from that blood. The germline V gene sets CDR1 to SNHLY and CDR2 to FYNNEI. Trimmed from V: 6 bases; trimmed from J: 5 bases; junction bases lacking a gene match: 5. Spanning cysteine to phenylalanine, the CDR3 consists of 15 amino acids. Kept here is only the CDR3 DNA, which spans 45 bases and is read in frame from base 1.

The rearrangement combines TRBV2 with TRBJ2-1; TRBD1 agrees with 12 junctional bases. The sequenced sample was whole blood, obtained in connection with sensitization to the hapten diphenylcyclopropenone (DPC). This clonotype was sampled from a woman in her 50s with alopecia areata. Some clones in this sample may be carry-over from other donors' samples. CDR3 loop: CASRGDRGPHNEQFF. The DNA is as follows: TGTGCCAGCAGGGGGGACAGGGGGCCTCACAATGAGCAGTTCTTC.